The 18 T cell receptor beta chains presented below share a single source sample, sequenced in a study of cytomegalovirus exposure and HLA in healthy donors. TCRdb's table, derived via immunoSEQ multiplex PCR, lists solely in-frame clones and lacks some. The table shows 120,000 or so clones, with more than 95% occurring only once. Material for sequencing was PBMCs. The receptors derive from a young man in good health and CMV-seronegative.

V and J are TRBV27 and TRBJ2-1; 8 nucleotides agree with TRBD2. The CDR3 is 14 amino acids. The V gene's germline CDR1 is MNHEY and CDR2 SMNVEV (reference sequence). Germline trimming cut 10 bases from V and 1 base from J; bases unmatched to any gene: 6. This chain's CDR3 is CATEAGESYNEQFF. CDR3 DNA: TGTGCCACCGAAGCGGGAGAGTCCTACAATGAGCAGTTCTTC.

V usage is TRBV4-3 and J usage is TRBJ1-1; a weak D match, TRBD1 (5 bases). The germline V and J ends were trimmed by 4 bases and 1 base, with 10 bases remaining between them. Germline-derived CDR1 and CDR2 are LGHNA and YSLEER. This CDR3 is 14 amino acids long. The CDR3 coding sequence is TGCGCCAGCAGCCCTCAGGGCCAGAACACTGAAGCTTTCTTT. Protein: CASSPQGQNTEAFF.

This chain connects TRBV28 to TRBJ1-2; D is possibly TRBD1 (6 bases). CDR1 and CDR2 (germline): MDHEN, SYDVKM. The ends were cut back, 3 bases at V and 1 base at J, with 24 bases in the middle. This CDR3 spans 19 amino acids. The chain's CDR3 is CASSFEGPEQGDYNYGYTF. The DNA for the CDR3 is TGTGCCAGCAGTTTTGAGGGGCCCGAACAGGGAGACTATAACTATGGCTACACCTTC.

The chain uses TRBV28 and TRBJ2-7, with D perhaps matching TRBD1 (6 bases). There are 15 residues in the CDR3. Per germline, CDR1 MDHEN and CDR2 SYDVKM. V was pared by 3 bases and J by 3 bases, with 15 bases between. The CDR3 loop reads CASSFLGATFYEQYF. The CDR3 nucleotides are TGTGCCAGCAGTTTTTTGGGGGCAACATTCTACGAGCAGTACTTC.

The gene calls are TRBV7-9 and TRBJ2-2; 7 positions agree with TRBD1. Losses at the gene ends were 3 bases for V and 4 bases for J; bases not matched to a gene: 5. CDR1 SEHNR and CDR2 FQNEAQ come from the germline V gene (reference sequence). This CDR3 has 15 residues. CDR3 sequence: CASSFKGASTGELFF. In nucleotides, the CDR3 is TGTGCCAGCAGCTTTAAGGGGGCGAGCACCGGGGAGCTGTTTTTT. The variable domain in full, with the rest retrieved from reference TRBV7-9 and TRBJ2-2, is DTGVSQNPRHKITKRGQNVTFRCDPISEHNRLYWYRQTLGQGPEFLTYFQNEAQLEKSRLLSDRFSAERPKGSFSTLEIQRTEQGDSAMYLCASSFKGASTGELFFGEGSRLTVL.

This sequence joins TRBV28 and TRBJ1-3, with TRBD1 as a possible D gene (5 bases). V lost 10 bases and J lost 0, with 13 bases in between. Germline CDR1 reads MDHEN; CDR2 reads SYDVKM. This CDR3 contains 14 residues. The CDR3 loop reads CATDSSYSGNTIYF. As DNA, the CDR3 is TGTGCCACCGACAGTTCTTACTCTGGAAACACCATATATTTT.

V is TRBV30 and J is TRBJ2-7, with 7 bases that match TRBD2. Germline V gene lookup returns CDR1 GTSNPN and CDR2 SVGIG (reference sequence). The V gene end was trimmed by 2 bases and the J gene end by 3 bases; junction bases not matched to a gene: 13. The CDR3 is made up of 16 amino acids. DNA for the CDR3: TGTGCCTGGAGTCTAGTTTCGGGGGGTCTAATCTACGAGCAGTACTTC. This translates into CAWSLVSGGLIYEQYF.

The chain joins TRBV6-1 to TRBJ1-2; D not certain. The germline gives CDR1 MNHNS, CDR2 SASEGT. V was cut by 8 bases and J by 6 bases, with 10 bases left in between. The length of the CDR3 is 11 residues. The CDR3 sequence: CASRGPDGYTF. Here the CDR3 DNA reads TGTGCCAGCCGGGGTCCCGATGGCTACACCTTC.

This chain joins TRBV18 and TRBJ2-7; D possibly corresponds to TRBD2 (6 bases). V was shortened by 1 base and J by 2 bases, with 12 bases between the two germline ends. This CDR3 is built from 15 residues. CDR1 and CDR2 from the germline V gene are KGHSH and LQKENI. The CDR3 sequence: CASSPRAGGAYEQYF. The DNA of the CDR3 is TGTGCCAGCTCACCACGGGCCGGGGGAGCCTACGAGCAGTACTTC. The full variable domain, in which reference TRBV18 and TRBJ2-7 provide the parts outside the CDR3, is NAGVMQNPRHLVRRRGQEARLRCSPMKGHSHVYWYRQLPEEGLKFMVYLQKENIIDESGMPKERFSAEFPKEGPSILRIQQVVRGDSAAYFCASSPRAGGAYEQYFGPGTRLTVT.

This rearrangement joins TRBV9 to TRBJ1-3; D is possibly TRBD1 (6 bases). The CDR3 sequence is 15 residues long. Germline loops: CDR1 SGDLS, CDR2 YYNGEE. V gave up 4 bases and J gave up 0 bases, with 11 bases separating them. The CDR3 nucleotides read TGTGCCAGCAGCCCTCAGACAGGCTCTGGAAACACCATATATTTT. As protein: CASSPQTGSGNTIYF.

V usage is TRBV9 and J usage is TRBJ1-2, with D perhaps TRBD1 (5 bases). Germline V gives CDR1 SGDLS, CDR2 YYNGEE. Trimming shortened V by 4 bases and J by 2 bases, and 9 bases separated the two germline ends. The CDR3 runs 13 residues. CDR3 nucleotide sequence: TGTGCCAGCAGCCCACGGACAAACTATGGCTACACCTTC. Protein product: CASSPRTNYGYTF. The entire variable domain, with the rest obtained from reference TRBV9 and TRBJ1-2, is as follows: DSGVTQTPKHLITATGQRVTLRCSPRSGDLSVYWYQQSLDQGLQFLIQYYNGEERAKGNILERFSAQQFPDLHSELNLSSLELGDSALYFCASSPRTNYGYTFGSGTRLTVV.

The chain carries TRBV29-1 and TRBJ1-5, with D maybe TRBD1 (6 bases). Germline assignment: CDR1 SQVTM and CDR2 ANQGSEA. The CDR3 is 13 amino acids. V lost 7 bases and J lost 3, with 13 bases in between. CDR3 nucleotide sequence: TGCAGCGCTCGCCGGGGGGCCAATCAGCCCCAGCATTTT. Amino acids: CSARRGANQPQHF.

The chain couples TRBV6-1 to TRBJ2-7; D remains unclear. Germline CDR1 and CDR2: MNHNS and SASEGT. Trimming removed 2 bases at V and 3 bases at J, with 5 bases between. The CDR3 has 12 amino acids. CDR3 in DNA: TGTGCCAGCAGTGAATCCAGCTACGAGCAGTACTTC. Protein: CASSESSYEQYF.

The chain joins TRBV27 to TRBJ2-7, with D perhaps TRBD2 (6 bases). V lost 6 bases to trimming and J lost 6 bases, with 21 bases between them. Germline V lookup: CDR1 MNHEY, CDR2 SMNVEV (reference sequence). This CDR3 has 15 residues. The CDR3 here is CASSAVGLGGTEQYF. Written as DNA, the CDR3 is TGTGCCAGCAGCGCGGTAGGTTTAGGAGGGACCGAGCAGTACTTC.

V and J are TRBV30 and TRBJ1-2; TRBD1 agrees at 9 bases. The CDR3 is made up of 17 amino acids. The V gene end was trimmed by 6 bases and the J gene end by 3 bases; junction bases not matched to a gene: 17. CDR1 GTSNPN and CDR2 SVGIG come from the germline V gene (reference sequence). The CDR3 loop is CACDGGTGMGNYYGYTF. CDR3 coding DNA: TGTGCCTGTGACGGGGGGACAGGGATGGGGAACTACTATGGCTACACCTTC. The full variable domain, rest sourced from reference TRBV30 and TRBJ1-2, is SQTIHQWPATLVQPVGSPLSLECTVEGTSNPNLYWYRQAAGRGLQLLFYSVGIGQISSEVPQNLSASRPQDRQFILSSKKLLLSDSGFYLCACDGGTGMGNYYGYTFGSGTRLTVV.

The chain links TRBV28 to TRBJ2-3; 7 nucleotides align to TRBD2. CDR3 length equals 15 residues. J lost 2 bases, V lost 6 bases, and 8 bases had no gene match. CDR1 is MDHEN, CDR2 SYDVKM, per germline. This CDR3 is CASSTQRGPTDTQYF. CDR3 sequence (DNA): TGTGCCAGCAGCACCCAGCGGGGCCCCACAGATACGCAGTATTTT.

This chain connects TRBV15 to TRBJ2-7; perhaps TRBD2 as D (6 bases). The CDR3 is 15 amino acids. V was shortened by 0 bases and J by 4 bases, with 13 bases between the two germline ends. CDR1 and CDR2 (germline): LNHNV, YYDKDF (reference sequence). CDR3 in amino acids: CATSRDPAGTYEQYF. In DNA, the CDR3 is TGTGCCACCAGCAGAGATCCAGCAGGGACTTACGAGCAGTACTTC.

The chain has TRBV6-6 and TRBJ2-7; 8 positions agree with TRBD2. The V segment lost 8 bases and the J segment 4 bases; nucleotides outside the gene matches: 7. Germline CDR1 is MNHNY and CDR2 is SVGAGI (reference sequence). The CDR3 length is 13 residues. The CDR3 coding sequence is TGTGCCAGCGAACCAGAGCGGGAGTACGAGCAGTACTTC. Residues: CASEPEREYEQYF.